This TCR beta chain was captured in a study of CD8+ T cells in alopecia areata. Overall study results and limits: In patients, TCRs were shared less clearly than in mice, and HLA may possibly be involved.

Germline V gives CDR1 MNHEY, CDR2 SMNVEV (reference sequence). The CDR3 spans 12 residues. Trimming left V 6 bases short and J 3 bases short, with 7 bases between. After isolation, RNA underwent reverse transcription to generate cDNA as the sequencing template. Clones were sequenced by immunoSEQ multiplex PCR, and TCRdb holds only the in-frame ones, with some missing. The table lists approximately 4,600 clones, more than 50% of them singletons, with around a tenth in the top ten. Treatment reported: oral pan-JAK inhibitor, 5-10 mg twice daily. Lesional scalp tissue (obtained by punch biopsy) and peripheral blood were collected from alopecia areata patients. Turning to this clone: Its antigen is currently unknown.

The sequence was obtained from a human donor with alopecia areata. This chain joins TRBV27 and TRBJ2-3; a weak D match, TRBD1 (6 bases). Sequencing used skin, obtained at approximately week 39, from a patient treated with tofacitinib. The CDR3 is CASRRGTDTQYF. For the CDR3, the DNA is TGTGCCAGCAGGAGGGGGACAGATACGCAGTATTTT.